This T cell receptor beta chain was profiled in a study of shared clonotypes between healthy human individuals (dated by TCRdb to 2018 to 2021). Regarding the research as a whole: The cohort comprised a couple of women and a few men aged 18 to 49 years. To estimate repertoire size and how much clonotype sharing occurs between individuals, the study deeply sequenced the blood TCR repertoires of several healthy adults. Leukapheresis yielded between about 0.8 and 8.9 billion PBMCs per donor. For each donor, CD4 naive and CD4 memory were each run on three plates, CD8 naive on two plates, and CD8 memory on one plate. Libraries were prepared and TCR repertoires were sequenced by different laboratories using diverse techniques, in order to increase sequencing depth and limit assay-specific biases. What the authors observed across the whole study: Based on pairwise subsampling, the degree of clonotype sharing among donors was expected to be affected by sequencing depth. Across a handful of donors, about 4.5% of naive CD4, over 3% of naive CD8, around 2.5% of memory CD4, and about 0.4% of memory CD8 clonotypes were shared. The genetic and exposure-history diversity represented was limited by the small number of donors. Larger estimated clonotype richness was generally found for naive subsets than for memory subsets. Compared with non-shared clonotypes, the clonotypes found in all four sorted-subset donors had higher generation probabilities. Sampling was restricted to blood, and TCR repertoires in tissues likely differ from the TCR repertoires found in blood. Rarefaction of sorted-subset datasets indicated incomplete sequencing despite the large sequencing depth.

V sheds 2 bases and J sheds 8 bases, leaving 21 bases between their ends. The CDR3 measures 15 amino acids from cysteine to phenylalanine. The read is trimmed to its CDR3 DNA, 45 bases read in frame from base 1. CDR1 is given as GTSNPN and CDR2 as SVGIG, both from the germline V gene (reference sequence). Using the deep immunoSEQ assay, TCR CDR3 regions were amplified from genomic DNA by multiplex PCR. Extracted genomic DNA from each cell subset was spread evenly across all wells of several immunoSEQ 96-well plates, with each plate serving as a replicate. Each replicate PCR for sorted subsets received about 180 ng genomic DNA, equal to about 30,000 T cell genomes. The purified libraries were quantified using a Qubit 3.0 fluorometer, sized with a Bioanalyzer 2100, and then quantified again using the KAPA Library Quantification kit. A separate single-read 150-cycle Illumina NextSeq 550 flow cell was used to sequence each immunoSEQ 96-well plate. Per the source publication's procedure: Because only junctional sequences without quality scores were contained in the immunoSEQ output, filtering matching that applied to full-length reads could not be performed. Sequences were annotated with PyIR, a Python wrapper for IgBLAST v1.9, using IMGT germline references to assign V/J genes and CDR3. Any read was removed if the V/J assignment was weak (E-value above 1e-6), the CDR3 was missing, or the read contained stop codons, out-of-frame junctions, or ambiguous translated residues. V3J clonotypes were defined as sequences sharing an identical inferred V gene, J gene, and CDR3 amino acid sequence. To compute the percentage overlap between repertoires, the number of shared unique clonotypes was divided by the size of the smaller repertoire. Three approaches were used to assess repertoire richness: RTK rarefaction, the Chao1 estimator, and Recon v2.1 estimates of unobserved clonotypes. For all TCRbeta clonotypes obtained by the gDNA method from four donors, generation probabilities were computed with OLGA. TCRdb holds this immuneACCESS table with in-frame rearrangements only. Some clones are missing; in checked studies, unresolved V genes explain under half, and the rest has no known cause. The V and J calls and clone size come from that table; D and trimming were worked out from the DNA. For this sample the table gives 750,000 to 1,000,000 clones, of which 92% were detected only once. The biggest ten clones account for approximately 25% of the sample.

On this clone itself: Its antigen has not been determined. No clone much larger than this one lies a single base away; base qualities are absent.

For the CD8 naive samples, CD45RO-negative cells were positively selected for CCR7, yielding a CD45RA+CCR7+ population from which TemRA cells were excluded. The donors were healthy, HIV-negative adults with no recently reported acute infections or vaccinations. Every donor was a Caucasian adult residing in Nashville, Tennessee, USA. After blood collection by leukapheresis, PBMCs were isolated using Ficoll-Histopaque density gradient centrifugation and then cryopreserved in the vapor phase of liquid nitrogen. Analytical flow cytometry was used to check the purity and quantity of every magnetically sorted T cell population. Genomic DNA was isolated from every sorted fraction and measured by UV absorbance on a Nanodrop 2000c.

The sequence links TRBV30 to TRBJ1-2, with TRBD1 perhaps the D gene, on 6 matching bases. The source of this sequence is a man aged 30 to 45 in good health. The specimen sequenced was naive CD8+ T cells sorted from blood. The sample's cell subset or site, from its label and the paper: CD45RA+CCR7+. The CDR3 amino acid sequence is: CAWSTPPRGNAGYTF. The DNA sequence is given as TGTGCCTGGAGTACCCCCCCGAGGGGGAATGCCGGCTACACCTTC.